The sequence of this T cell receptor (beta chain) was determined in a study of blood T cell repertoires in COVID-19. Overall study context: PBMCs, B-cell-depleted T cells, or T cells provided the cDNA or gDNA that made up the material.

Repertoires were generated with immunoSEQ multiplex PCR, while TCRdb's copy carries only in-frame clones and drops some. The data show more than 12,000 clones, roughly 89% seen once. CDR1 and CDR2 from the germline V gene are MNHEY and SVGEGT. The CDR3 spans 15 residues. V trimming: 2 bases; J trimming: 0 bases; junction bases outside the gene matches: 3. V and J are TRBV6-2 or TRBV6-3 and TRBJ2-7, with 8 bases lining up with TRBD1. The sample consisted of peripheral blood. This clonotype was obtained from a human donor in a cohort sampled during active COVID-19. The CDR3 spells CASSYATGDSYEQYF. CDR3 sequence (DNA): TGTGCCAGCAGTTACGCGACAGGGGACTCCTACGAGCAGTACTTC.